This T cell receptor beta chain was captured in a study of identical twins. This clonotype was seen at least ten times. A universal primer site was created by template switching, with the cDNA bearing unique molecular identifiers. TCRdb processed the 5' RACE reads anew with MiXCR; each CDR3 protein has one entry. The repertoire holds some 760,000 distinct CDR3 sequences, with about 20% as singletons. Per the germline V gene, CDR1 is SGHDT and CDR2 is YYEEEE. The V end was cut by 6 bases, the J end by 2 bases, with 11 bases between. The CDR3 runs to 13 residues. The same sample was also studied in work on T cells expressing NK-cell markers. That study reports: Seven donors tested HCMV-seropositive and one tested seronegative among the eight sequenced.

This receptor was identified in a woman younger than 35 in good health. Sequences were obtained from PBMCs. The chain links TRBV5-6 to TRBJ2-5; D might be TRBD1 (5 bases). CDR3 loop: CASNTGRQETQYF. The CDR3 DNA reads TGTGCCAGCAACACAGGACGACAAGAGACCCAGTACTTC. Full variable domain (rest looked up from reference TRBV5-6 and TRBJ2-5): DAGVTQSPTHLIKTRGQQVTLRCSPKSGHDTVSWYQQALGQGPQFIFQYYEEEERQRGNFPDRFSGHQFPNYSSELNVNALLLGDSALYLCASNTGRQETQYFGPGTRLLVL.